This is a list of T cell receptor beta chains from one sample in a study of blood T cell repertoires in COVID-19. Libraries were prepared by immunoSEQ multiplex PCR; TCRdb keeps only in-frame clonotypes and omits some of them. Altogether more than 45,000 clones are present, 85% to 95% being singletons, with the ten largest covering about 10%. The sequenced sample was peripheral blood. The receptors shown here come from a woman older than 75 with acute or convalescent COVID-19. Each CDR3 is given with its conserved first and last residue. Each record gives: clone size, CDR3 length, J gene, V gene, D gene, CDR3 DNA, CDR3 protein. The D gene is left open where the match is weak. Clone sizes are given selectively: once, few, many, or a class where the clone is expanded.

-	14	TRBJ2-5	TRBV5-5	TRBD2	TGTGCCAGCAGCTTCGGGACTAGCCGGGAGACCCAGTACTTC	CASSFGTSRETQYF
-	16	TRBJ2-3	TRBV5-4	TRBD2	TGTGCCAGCAGCTTGAAACTAGCGGGAGACGGAGATACGCAGTATTTT	CASSLKLAGDGDTQYF
-	14	TRBJ2-7	TRBV18	-	TGTGCCAGCTCACCACGAGGGATTGCCTACGAGCAGTACTTC	CASSPRGIAYEQYF
-	16	TRBJ2-1	TRBV5-1	TRBD2	TGCGCCAGCAGCTGGCAGGGACTAGCGGGAGGTGGAGAGCAGTTCTTC	CASSWQGLAGGGEQFF
-	16	TRBJ2-7	TRBV28	TRBD2	TGTGCCAGCAGCCTTAAAGCGGGAGAGTCGGCCTACGAGCAGTACTTC	CASSLKAGESAYEQYF
-	15	TRBJ2-2	TRBV6-5	TRBD1	TGTGCCAGCAGTTACGGGGACAGGGACACCGGGGAGCTGTTTTTT	CASSYGDRDTGELFF
-	14	TRBJ1-2	TRBV6-2/TRBV6-3	-	TGTGCCAGCAGTGCCCCATTCGGGGGGTATGGCTACACCTTC	CASSAPFGGYGYTF
-	16	TRBJ2-1	TRBV4-1	TRBD2	TGCGCCAGCAGCCAGCCACCCGGGACTATCCCCAATGAGCAGTTCTTC	CASSQPPGTIPNEQFF
-	21	TRBJ2-4	TRBV23-1	TRBD2	TGCGCCAGCAGTCAATCAACGCTAGCGGGAGGGTCGAGCTGGGCCAAAAACATTCAGTACTTC	CASSQSTLAGGSSWAKNIQYF
-	14	TRBJ2-2	TRBV6-5	-	TGTGCCAGCAGTAGGGACATAAACACCGGGGAGCTGTTTTTT	CASSRDINTGELFF
-	18	TRBJ1-5	TRBV6-2/TRBV6-3	TRBD1	TGTGCCAGCAGTTACTCGAAAGGGACAGGGGTTTGGTATCAGCCCCAGCATTTT	CASSYSKGTGVWYQPQHF
-	12	TRBJ2-7	TRBV7-8	-	TGTGCCAGCAGCTTTATCGGCTACGAGCAGTACTTC	CASSFIGYEQYF
once	16	TRBJ2-7	TRBV5-8	-	TGTGCCAGCAGCTGGGGTGGGGGGGCGAGGACCTACGAGCAGTACTTC	CASSWGGGARTYEQYF
-	14	TRBJ2-2	TRBV5-5	TRBD2	TGTGCCAGCAGCTTCGTTACTAGCGGCGGGGAGCTGTTTTTT	CASSFVTSGGELFF
-	16	TRBJ2-3	TRBV19	TRBD1	TGTGCCAGTAGTGACCAGGGGGCGCGCAGCACAGATACGCAGTATTTT	CASSDQGARSTDTQYF
few	14	TRBJ1-1	TRBV19	TRBD1	TGTGCCAGTATCAGGGACAGGGAAGACACTGAAGCTTTCTTT	CASIRDREDTEAFF